This T cell receptor beta chain was profiled in a study of blood T cells in healthy people across ages. The people who gave samples were healthy Caucasians from Russia, aged roughly 6 to 95. The authors ran a second PCR of about 7 to 11 cycles using a sample-barcoded 5' primer and a J-beta primer mix. TCRdb reanalysed the 5' RACE reads using MiXCR and keeps one entry per CDR3 protein. The data show around 870,000 distinct CDR3 sequences, around 30% seen once. Sequencing was performed on blood. The clonotype was recovered from a woman older than 75 in good health.

CDR3 amino acids: CASSGGLTQETQYF. CDR3 bases: TGTGCCAGCAGCGGTGGTCTTACCCAAGAGACCCAGTACTTC. The chain carries TRBV7-2 and TRBJ2-5, with D hard to call. V was clipped by 5 bases and J by 1 base, with 11 bases between them. Germline V CDR1 and CDR2: SGHTA, FQGNSA. This CDR3 comprises 14 residues.